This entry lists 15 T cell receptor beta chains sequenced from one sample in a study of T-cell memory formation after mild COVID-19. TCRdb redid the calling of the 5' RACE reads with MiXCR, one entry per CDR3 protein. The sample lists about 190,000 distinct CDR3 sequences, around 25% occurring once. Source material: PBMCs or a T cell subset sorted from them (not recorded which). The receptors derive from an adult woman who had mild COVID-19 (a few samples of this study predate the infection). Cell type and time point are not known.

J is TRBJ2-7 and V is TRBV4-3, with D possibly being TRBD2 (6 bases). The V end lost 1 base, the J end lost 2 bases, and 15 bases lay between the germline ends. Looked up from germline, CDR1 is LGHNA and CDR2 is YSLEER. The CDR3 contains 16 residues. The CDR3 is CASSQVIWDSTYEQYF. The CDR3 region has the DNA TGCGCCAGCAGCCAAGTCATCTGGGACTCCACCTACGAGCAGTACTTC.

As DNA, the CDR3 is TGCGCCAGCAGCCCCAACGCGGAGTTTCAAGGGTATGGCTACACCTTC. It codes for CASSPNAEFQGYGYTF. The chain has TRBV4-1 and TRBJ1-2; unclear D gene. V lost 4 bases and J lost 5, with 20 bases in between. The germline V gene encodes CDR1 MGHRA and CDR2 YSYEKL. The CDR3 sequence is 16 residues long.

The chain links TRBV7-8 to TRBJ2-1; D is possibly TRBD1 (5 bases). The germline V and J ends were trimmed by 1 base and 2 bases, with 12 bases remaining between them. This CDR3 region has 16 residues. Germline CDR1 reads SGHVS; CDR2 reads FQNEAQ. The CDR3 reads CASSLGRVLPYNEQFF. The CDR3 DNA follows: TGTGCCAGCAGCTTAGGCAGGGTGCTTCCCTACAATGAGCAGTTCTTC.

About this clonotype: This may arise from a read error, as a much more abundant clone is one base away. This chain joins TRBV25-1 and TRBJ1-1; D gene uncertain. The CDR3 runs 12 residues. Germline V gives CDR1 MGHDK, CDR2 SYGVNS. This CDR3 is CARSDTSGEAFF. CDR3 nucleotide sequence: TGTGCCAGAAGTGACACGTCTGGGGAAGCTTTCTTT.

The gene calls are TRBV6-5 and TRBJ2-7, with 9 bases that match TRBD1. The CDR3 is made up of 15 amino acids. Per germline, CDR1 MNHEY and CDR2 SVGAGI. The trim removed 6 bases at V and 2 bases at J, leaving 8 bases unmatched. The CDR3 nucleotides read TGTGCCAGCAGCATGGGGACAGGGAAGGCCTACGAGCAGTACTTC. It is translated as CASSMGTGKAYEQYF.

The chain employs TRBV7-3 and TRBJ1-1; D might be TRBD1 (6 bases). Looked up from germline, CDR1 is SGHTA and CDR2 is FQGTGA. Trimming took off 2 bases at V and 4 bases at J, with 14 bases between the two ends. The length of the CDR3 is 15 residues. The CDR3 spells CASSLVGAEVTEAFF. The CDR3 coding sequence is TGTGCCAGCAGCTTAGTGGGGGCGGAAGTCACTGAAGCTTTCTTT.

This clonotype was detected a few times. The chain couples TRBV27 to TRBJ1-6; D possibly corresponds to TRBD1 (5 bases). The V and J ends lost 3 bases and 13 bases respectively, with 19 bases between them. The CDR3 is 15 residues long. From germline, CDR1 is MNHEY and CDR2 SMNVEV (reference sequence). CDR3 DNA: TGTGCCAGCAGTTTGTTCCAGGGAGGTAGTGCGCCCCTCCACTTT. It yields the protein CASSLFQGGSAPLHF.

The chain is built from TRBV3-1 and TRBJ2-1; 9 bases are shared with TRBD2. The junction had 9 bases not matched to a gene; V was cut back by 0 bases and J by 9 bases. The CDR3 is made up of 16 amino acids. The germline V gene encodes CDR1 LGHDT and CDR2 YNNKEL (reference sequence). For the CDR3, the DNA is TGTGCCAGCAGCCAAGATCCTGCTAGCGGGGACGGTGAGCAGTTCTTC. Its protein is CASSQDPASGDGEQFF.

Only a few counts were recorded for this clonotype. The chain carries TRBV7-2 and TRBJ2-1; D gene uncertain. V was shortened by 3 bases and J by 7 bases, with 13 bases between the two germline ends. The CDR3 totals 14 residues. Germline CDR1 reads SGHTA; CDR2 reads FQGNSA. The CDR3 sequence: CASSFYTGINEQFF. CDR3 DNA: TGTGCCAGCAGCTTTTACACTGGTATTAATGAGCAGTTCTTC.

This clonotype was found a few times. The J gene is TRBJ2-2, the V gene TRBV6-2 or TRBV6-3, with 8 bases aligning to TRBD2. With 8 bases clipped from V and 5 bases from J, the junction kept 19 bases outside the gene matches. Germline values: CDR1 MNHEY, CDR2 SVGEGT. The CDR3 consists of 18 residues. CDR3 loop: CASYRGVPNSGGTGELFF. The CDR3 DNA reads TGTGCCAGCTACCGGGGGGTCCCTAACTCGGGAGGGACCGGGGAGCTGTTTTTT.

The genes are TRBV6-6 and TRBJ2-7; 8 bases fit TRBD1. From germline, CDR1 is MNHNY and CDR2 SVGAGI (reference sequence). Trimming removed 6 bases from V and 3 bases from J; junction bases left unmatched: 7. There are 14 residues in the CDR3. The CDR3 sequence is CASRTQGASYEQYF. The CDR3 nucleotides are TGTGCCAGCAGGACTCAGGGGGCTAGCTACGAGCAGTACTTC.

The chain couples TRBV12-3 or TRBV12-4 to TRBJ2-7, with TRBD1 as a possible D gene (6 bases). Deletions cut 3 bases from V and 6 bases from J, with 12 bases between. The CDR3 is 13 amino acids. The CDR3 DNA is TGTGCCAGCAGTTTCGACGTCAGGGGCGAGCAGTACTTC. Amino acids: CASSFDVRGEQYF.

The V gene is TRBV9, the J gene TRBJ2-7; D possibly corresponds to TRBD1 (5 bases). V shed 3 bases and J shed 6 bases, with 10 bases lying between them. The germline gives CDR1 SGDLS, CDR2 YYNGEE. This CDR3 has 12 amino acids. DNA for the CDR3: TGTGCCAGCAGCGGCAGGGCTAGCGAGCAGTACTTC. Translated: CASSGRASEQYF.

This CDR3 is CASSFPAQDEQFF. For the CDR3, the DNA is TGTGCCAGCAGCTTCCCAGCGCAGGATGAGCAGTTCTTC. The chain carries TRBV7-9 and TRBJ2-1; unclear D gene. The germline V gene encodes CDR1 SEHNR and CDR2 FQNEAQ (reference sequence). The V gene lost 3 bases and the J gene lost 8 bases, with 11 bases spanning the gap. The CDR3 consists of 13 residues.

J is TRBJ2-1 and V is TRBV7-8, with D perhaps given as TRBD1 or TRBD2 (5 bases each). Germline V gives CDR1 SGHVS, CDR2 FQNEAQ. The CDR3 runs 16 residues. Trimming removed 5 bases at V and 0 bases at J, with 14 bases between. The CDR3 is CASSASGAYSYNEQFF. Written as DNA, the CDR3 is TGTGCCAGCAGCGCCTCCGGGGCTTACTCCTACAATGAGCAGTTCTTC.